A single sample gave rise to the 21 T cell receptor beta chains below, sequenced in a study of blood T cell repertoires in COVID-19. Clones were read by immunoSEQ multiplex PCR, and TCRdb kept only the in-frame ones, dropping some. The data show about 88,000 clones, with roughly 83% seen just once and about 25% held by the top ten. Sequenced sample: peripheral blood. These receptors were obtained from a human donor in a cohort sampled during active COVID-19.

V and J are TRBV5-1 and TRBJ1-1, with no clear D. Trimming cost V 1 base and J 1 base, with 8 bases left between them. Germline-derived CDR1 and CDR2 are SGHRS and YFSETQ. The CDR3 contains 14 residues. The CDR3 protein is CASSLRPGNTEAFF. The CDR3 DNA sequence: TGCGCCAGCAGCTTGAGGCCGGGGAACACTGAAGCTTTCTTT. Full variable domain (rest looked up from reference TRBV5-1 and TRBJ1-1): KAGVTQTPRYLIKTRGQQVTLSCSPISGHRSVSWYQQTPGQGLQFLFEYFSETQRNKGNFPGRFSGRQFSNSRSEMNVSTLELGDSALYLCASSLRPGNTEAFFGQGTRLTVV.

This clone was observed once. The chain joins TRBV19 to TRBJ2-2; possibly TRBD2 for D (6 bases). CDR3 length equals 15 residues. The germline gives CDR1 LNHDA, CDR2 SQIVND (reference sequence). Trimming stripped 4 bases from V and 3 bases from J, with 12 bases between. In DNA form, the CDR3 reads TGTGCCAGTAGTACCGGGACTGGGTACACCGGGGAGCTGTTTTTT. Its protein is CASSTGTGYTGELFF.

The chain has TRBV30 and TRBJ2-7, with 9 positions matching TRBD1. The CDR3 contains 14 residues. The V and J ends lost 3 bases and 5 bases, in that order; junction bases with no gene match: 8. Per the germline V gene, CDR1 is GTSNPN and CDR2 is SVGIG (reference sequence). CDR3 residues: CAWSPGTGFHEQYF. CDR3 bases: TGTGCCTGGAGCCCCGGGACAGGGTTTCACGAGCAGTACTTC. Filled out from reference TRBV30 and TRBJ2-7, the complete variable domain reads SQTIHQWPATLVQPVGSPLSLECTVEGTSNPNLYWYRQAAGRGLQLLFYSVGIGQISSEVPQNLSASRPQDRQFILSSKKLLLSDSGFYLCAWSPGTGFHEQYFGPGTRLTVT.

The genes are TRBV6-5 and TRBJ2-2, with 8 nucleotides matching TRBD2. V dropped 6 bases and J dropped 5; count of bases not matched to a gene: 2. The CDR3 is 13 amino acids. Germline CDR1 is MNHEY and CDR2 is SVGAGI. CDR3 nucleotide sequence: TGTGCCAGCAGAGGCGGGAGGACCGGGGAGCTGTTTTTT. Translated: CASRGGRTGELFF.

The chain recombines TRBV7-3 with TRBJ2-1; D uncertain. The CDR3 sequence is 13 residues long. In germline, CDR1 is SGHTA, CDR2 FQGTGA. With 6 bases removed from V and 0 bases from J, the gap between germline ends came to 6 bases. This chain's CDR3 is CASSPGSYNEQFF. For the CDR3, the DNA is TGTGCCAGCAGTCCGGGCTCCTACAATGAGCAGTTCTTC.

There are a few counts of this clone. This chain uses TRBV11-3 with TRBJ2-3; 7 nucleotides match TRBD2. The J segment lost 0 bases and the V segment lost 3 bases, leaving 3 bases of the junction unmatched. The germline CDR1 and CDR2 sequences are SGHNT and YENEEA. The CDR3 runs 15 residues. The chain's CDR3 is CASSLTGGSTDTQYF. CDR3 DNA: TGTGCCAGCAGCTTGACGGGGGGAAGCACAGATACGCAGTATTTT.

This clone has more than one count but fewer than ten. The genes are TRBV5-4 and TRBJ2-5; TRBD1 aligns across 11 bases. CDR1 SGHNT and CDR2 YYREEE come from the germline V gene (reference sequence). Trimming took 4 bases from V and 2 from J; bases not matched to a gene: 7. The CDR3 totals 16 residues. The CDR3 here is CASSITGTGGQETQYF. The DNA for the CDR3 is TGTGCCAGCAGCATAACCGGGACAGGGGGACAAGAGACCCAGTACTTC.

This sequence joins TRBV19 and TRBJ1-5; 7 bases match TRBD1. From germline, CDR1 is LNHDA and CDR2 SQIVND (reference sequence). The V and J ends lost 6 bases and 6 bases, in that order; junction bases with no gene match: 5. The CDR3 has 13 amino acids. The CDR3 spells CASSRDRAQPQHF. CDR3 sequence (DNA): TGTGCCAGTAGCCGCGACAGGGCTCAGCCCCAGCATTTT.

The rearrangement links TRBV5-1 to TRBJ2-1; 11 bases fit TRBD1. The germline CDR1 and CDR2 sequences are SGHRS and YFSETQ. The CDR3 is made up of 17 amino acids. Germline trimming cut 3 bases from V and 0 bases from J; bases unmatched to any gene: 5. In nucleotides, the CDR3 is TGCGCCAGCAGCTCGGACAGGGGGCTCGGCTCCTACAATGAGCAGTTCTTC. It specifies CASSSDRGLGSYNEQFF.

A few counts support this clone. This chain's CDR3 is CSVEFTEYNEQFF. The DNA for the CDR3 is TGCAGCGTTGAATTCACGGAGTACAATGAGCAGTTCTTC. The chain carries TRBV29-1 and TRBJ2-1, with no clear D. The CDR3 is made up of 13 amino acids. Germline V lookup: CDR1 SQVTM, CDR2 ANQGSEA. V lost 2 bases and J lost 4, with 9 bases in between.

V gene TRBV29-1 combines with J gene TRBJ1-1; D is perhaps TRBD1 (5 bases). V lost 7 bases and J lost 5, with 14 bases in between. From germline, CDR1 is SQVTM and CDR2 ANQGSEA. The CDR3 totals 12 residues. CDR3 loop: CSAYRGDTEAFF. The CDR3 region has the DNA TGCAGCGCTTACCGGGGGGATACTGAAGCTTTCTTT.

The chain uses TRBV10-2 and TRBJ2-3; TRBD2 matches 16 bases. CDR1 is WSHSY and CDR2 is SAAADI in the germline V gene. With V trimmed by 4 bases and J by 5 bases, 9 bases remained unmatched. The CDR3 is 18 residues long. The CDR3 reads CASSAMGLAGGQGDTQYF. Here the CDR3 DNA reads TGCGCCAGCAGTGCCATGGGACTAGCGGGGGGGCAAGGAGATACGCAGTATTTT.

This clone was counted once. The chain links TRBV6-2 or TRBV6-3 to TRBJ1-5; TRBD1 might be the D (6 bases). The CDR3 extends over 16 amino acids. The V gene lost 6 bases and the J gene lost 3 bases, with 18 bases spanning the gap. Germline CDR1 reads MNHEY; CDR2 reads SVGEGT. CDR3 sequence (DNA): TGTGCCAGCAGCCACCCCTTACAGGGACCCAATCAGCCCCAGCATTTT. As protein: CASSHPLQGPNQPQHF.

This clone has just one count. The rearrangement links TRBV4-3 to TRBJ2-5; 7 nucleotides agree with TRBD2. V lost 1 base and J lost 3; bases outside the gene matches: 2. The CDR3 loop spans 14 amino acids. Germline V CDR1 and CDR2: LGHNA, YSLEER. The CDR3 sequence: CASSQGEGKETQYF. The CDR3 DNA reads TGCGCCAGCAGCCAAGGGGAGGGTAAAGAGACCCAGTACTTC.

CDR3 amino acids: CASSFSGTDTQYF. The CDR3, as DNA: TGTGCCAGCAGCTTTTCAGGCACAGATACGCAGTATTTT. This rearrangement joins TRBV5-6 to TRBJ2-3; D gene uncertain. CDR1 is SGHDT, CDR2 YYEEEE, per germline. The CDR3 has 13 residues. With 2 bases removed from V and 1 base from J, the gap between germline ends came to 5 bases.

The DNA for the CDR3 is TGCGCCAGCAGCCCCTGGACAGGGGGCTACGAGCAGTACTTC. It translates to CASSPWTGGYEQYF. V gene TRBV4-1 combines with J gene TRBJ2-7, with 10 bases fitting TRBD1. The CDR3 sequence is 14 residues long. Losses at the gene ends were 4 bases for V and 3 bases for J; bases not matched to a gene: 3. Germline CDR1 and CDR2: MGHRA and YSYEKL.

The chain carries TRBV7-6 and TRBJ1-4, with D tentatively TRBD1 (5 bases). Trimming shortened V by 5 bases and J by 4 bases, and 17 bases separated the two germline ends. CDR1 and CDR2 (germline): SGHVS, FNYEAQ. This CDR3 contains 16 residues. CDR3 amino acids: CASSPLRGGSNEKLFF. In nucleotides, the CDR3 is TGTGCCAGCAGCCCCTTGAGGGGAGGAAGTAATGAAAAACTGTTTTTT.

The chain joins TRBV7-9 to TRBJ1-2; weak D call: TRBD1 (6 bases). Germline V gene data show CDR1 as SEHNR and CDR2 as FQNEAQ (reference sequence). CDR3 length: 15 residues. With 4 bases removed from V and 4 bases from J, the gap between germline ends came to 16 bases. The CDR3 sequence: CASSSAGDIFYGYTF. In nucleotides, the CDR3 is TGTGCCAGCAGCTCTGCGGGGGACATATTCTATGGCTACACCTTC.

The chain combines TRBV9 with TRBJ1-2; D gene unclear. Germline V CDR1 and CDR2: SGDLS, YYNGEE. Trimming removed 4 bases at V and 4 bases at J, with 17 bases between. This CDR3 contains 15 residues. This chain's CDR3 is CASSPSTGAGYGYTF. The DNA of the CDR3 is TGTGCCAGCAGCCCCTCGACTGGCGCTGGCTATGGCTACACCTTC.

This chain connects TRBV7-9 to TRBJ2-7; maybe TRBD2 (6 bases). V lost 5 bases and J lost 4, with 12 bases in between. This CDR3 region has 13 residues. From germline, CDR1 is SEHNR and CDR2 FQNEAQ (reference sequence). The DNA of the CDR3 is TGTGCCAGCAGCCCCGCGGGGTGGTACGAGCAGTACTTC. Translated: CASSPAGWYEQYF.

V and J are TRBV9 and TRBJ2-1; tentatively, D is TRBD1 (7 bases). From germline, CDR1 is SGDLS and CDR2 YYNGEE. The CDR3 is made up of 16 amino acids. Between the trimmed V and J ends, which lost 4 bases and 0 bases, there was a span of 14 bases. CDR3 sequence reads: CASSTQGGSSYNEQFF. The CDR3 bases are TGTGCCAGCAGCACTCAGGGGGGCAGCTCCTACAATGAGCAGTTCTTC.